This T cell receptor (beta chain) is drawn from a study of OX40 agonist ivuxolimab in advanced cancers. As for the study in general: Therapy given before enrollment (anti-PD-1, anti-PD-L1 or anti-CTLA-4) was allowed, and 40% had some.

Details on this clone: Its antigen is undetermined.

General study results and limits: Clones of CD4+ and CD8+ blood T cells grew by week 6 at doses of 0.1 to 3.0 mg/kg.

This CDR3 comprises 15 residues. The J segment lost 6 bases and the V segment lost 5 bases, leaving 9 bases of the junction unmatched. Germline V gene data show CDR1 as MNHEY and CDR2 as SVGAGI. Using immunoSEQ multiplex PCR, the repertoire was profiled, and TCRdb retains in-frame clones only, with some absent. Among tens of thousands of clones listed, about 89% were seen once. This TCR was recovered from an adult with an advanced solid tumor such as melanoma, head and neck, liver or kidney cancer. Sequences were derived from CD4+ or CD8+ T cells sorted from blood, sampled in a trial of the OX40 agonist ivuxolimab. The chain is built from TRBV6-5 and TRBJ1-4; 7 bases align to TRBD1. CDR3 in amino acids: CASSKDRDFYEKLFF. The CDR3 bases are TGTGCCAGCAGTAAAGACAGGGACTTTTATGAAAAACTGTTTTTT.